The 28 T cell receptor beta chains listed next were all sequenced from one sample in a study of sequential checkpoint blockade in melanoma. The treatment was: randomized to nivolumab then ipilimumab (arm A) or the reverse (arm B). The data were produced by immunoSEQ multiplex PCR, yet TCRdb's version contains in-frame clones alone and is incomplete. The sample shows thousands of clones, roughly 24% of them seen only once. Source: tumor tissue (inferred from file names), taken from a patient given nivolumab and ipilimumab in sequence. The receptors stem from a human donor with melanoma.

This clone has just a few counts. The chain couples TRBV7-2 to TRBJ2-5; D remains unclear. Germline V lookup: CDR1 SGHTA, CDR2 FQGNSA. Deletions cut 8 bases from V and 2 bases from J, with 12 bases between. The CDR3 totals 13 residues. The CDR3 DNA sequence: TGTGCCAGCCTTGTGAGGCCTCAAGAGACCCAGTACTTC. This encodes CASLVRPQETQYF.

The chain combines TRBV15 with TRBJ1-2; perhaps TRBD1 as D (5 bases). V was trimmed by 5 bases and J by 3 bases, leaving 19 bases between them. This CDR3 region has 16 residues. Germline CDR1 reads LNHNV; CDR2 reads YYDKDF (reference sequence). The CDR3 reads CATSLTGGEPYYGYTF. The CDR3 DNA reads as TGTGCCACCAGCTTAACAGGAGGTGAGCCCTACTATGGCTACACCTTC. Drawing the rest from reference TRBV15 and TRBJ1-2, the complete variable domain is DAMVIQNPRYQVTQFGKPVTLSCSQTLNHNVMYWYQQKSSQAPKLLFHYYDKDFNNEADTPDNFQSRRPNTSFCFLDIRSPGLGDTAMYLCATSLTGGEPYYGYTFGSGTRLTVV.

The sample holds a few counts of this clone. The chain carries TRBV19 and TRBJ1-5; TRBD1 agrees at 7 bases. J gave up 0 bases and V 6 bases, and 11 bases lay outside the gene matches. This CDR3 region has 17 residues. The germline V gene encodes CDR1 LNHDA and CDR2 SQIVND (reference sequence). CDR3 nucleotides: TGTGCCAGTAGCCTGACAGGGAACCTTTATAGCAATCAGCCCCAGCATTTT. Its protein product is CASSLTGNLYSNQPQHF.

CDR3 sequence (DNA): TGTGCCAGCAGCGTAGGGACCGGAGAGACCCAGTACTTC. This translates into CASSVGTGETQYF. The chain combines TRBV9 with TRBJ2-5; no definite D call. Germline V lookup: CDR1 SGDLS, CDR2 YYNGEE. V gave up 0 bases and J gave up 4 bases, with 7 bases separating them. CDR3 length: 13 residues.

V is TRBV12-2 and J is TRBJ2-7; the D call TRBD2 from the table was never checked on the DNA. TRBV12-2 is a listed pseudogene. The CDR3 contains 15 residues. CDR3: CASKIGLAGGGEQYF. The CDR3 DNA reads as TGTGCCAGTAAGATTGGTCTAGCGGGAGGTGGTGAGCAGTACTTC.

The chain is built from TRBV7-1 and TRBJ1-5, with D hard to call. TRBV7-1 carries the ORF label, with uncertain function. V lost 1 base and J 5 bases, leaving 36 bases between the germline ends. The CDR3 consists of 23 residues. For the CDR3, the DNA is TGTGCCAGCAGCTCAGTCTCTCCCATTTTTGGCATCATCCATTTTTGGCATCATCAGCCCCAGCATTTT. Residues: CASSSVSPIFGIIHFWHHQPQHF.

V gene TRBV6-8 combines with J gene TRBJ2-7; the D gene could be TRBD1 or TRBD2 (5 bases each). This CDR3 has 15 residues. The V gene lost 6 bases and the J gene lost 5 bases, with 20 bases spanning the gap. From germline, CDR1 is MNHGY and CDR2 SAAAGT. CDR3 residues: CASSPLWGSLHEQYF. Written as DNA, the CDR3 is TGTGCCAGCAGCCCCTTATGGGGGTCTCTCCACGAGCAGTACTTC.

This clone was recorded a few times. This chain uses TRBV18 with TRBJ1-3; D not resolved. The CDR3 consists of 16 residues. Germline CDR1 reads KGHSH; CDR2 reads LQKENI. V dropped 6 bases and J dropped 0 bases, with 15 bases sitting between them. CDR3 protein: CASSPMGKSSGNTIYF. Here the CDR3 DNA reads TGTGCCAGCTCTCCGATGGGGAAGAGCTCTGGAAACACCATATATTTT.

The V and J genes are TRBV18 and TRBJ2-1; 8 bases are a match to TRBD1. The V and J ends lost 3 bases and 4 bases, in that order; junction bases with no gene match: 5. This CDR3 spans 15 amino acids. Looked up from germline, CDR1 is KGHSH and CDR2 is LQKENI. The CDR3 loop reads CASSPWQGAYNEQFF. The DNA of the CDR3 is TGTGCCAGCTCACCTTGGCAGGGGGCGTACAATGAGCAGTTCTTC.

The chain uses TRBV19 and TRBJ1-5; 7 bases are shared with TRBD1. This CDR3 is built from 15 residues. The V segment lost 5 bases and the J segment 2 bases; nucleotides outside the gene matches: 6. Looked up from germline, CDR1 is LNHDA and CDR2 is SQIVND (reference sequence). CDR3 residues: CASSVYRGGNQPQHF. The CDR3 coding sequence is TGTGCCAGTAGTGTATACAGGGGTGGCAATCAGCCCCAGCATTTT.

This clone was picked up many times. This chain joins TRBV6-8 and TRBJ2-1, with D hard to call. This CDR3 is 14 amino acids long. Germline V CDR1 and CDR2: MNHGY, SAAAGT. Trimming cost V 6 bases and J 6 bases, with 15 bases left between them. The chain's CDR3 is CASSHPPSVNEQFF. In DNA, the CDR3 is TGTGCCAGCAGCCACCCGCCATCCGTCAATGAGCAGTTCTTC.

J is TRBJ2-7 and V is TRBV18; 7 bases map to TRBD1. J gave up 2 bases and V 3 bases, and 4 bases lay outside the gene matches. This CDR3 has 14 residues. Germline V gene data show CDR1 as KGHSH and CDR2 as LQKENI. CDR3 nucleotide sequence: TGTGCCAGCTCACCCCCGGGACAGCCCTACGAGCAGTACTTC. Residues: CASSPPGQPYEQYF.

This clone was seen a few times. The genes are TRBV11-3 and TRBJ2-3, with D possibly matching TRBD1 (5 bases). The germline CDR1 and CDR2 sequences are SGHNT and YENEEA. The length of the CDR3 is 17 residues. V lost 2 bases and J lost 0, with 15 bases in between. CDR3 DNA sequence: TGTGCCAGCAGCTTAATTCGTCAGGGCTCTAGCACAGATACGCAGTATTTT. Its protein product is CASSLIRQGSSTDTQYF.

This clone is medium-sized. The chain is built from TRBV12-5 and TRBJ1-2; tentative D call: TRBD1 (6 bases). Trimming took off 7 bases at V and 8 bases at J, with 32 bases between the two ends. The CDR3 sequence is 18 residues long. Germline V gene lookup returns CDR1 LGHNT and CDR2 FRNRAP. Here the CDR3 reads CASAPPSPGTLSPWGYTF. The CDR3 coding sequence is TGTGCTAGTGCCCCTCCCTCCCCCGGGACACTTTCCCCATGGGGCTACACCTTC.

This clone was counted many times. The chain has TRBV9 and TRBJ2-3, with D possibly being TRBD2 (5 bases). This CDR3 is 13 amino acids long. Trimming removed 4 bases at V and 1 base at J, with 7 bases between. Germline-derived CDR1 and CDR2 are SGDLS and YYNGEE. This CDR3 reads CASSYGGTDTQYF. CDR3 nucleotide sequence: TGTGCCAGCAGCTACGGGGGCACAGATACGCAGTATTTT.

The chain employs TRBV25-1 and TRBJ2-2; 10 bases fit TRBD1. Trimming took 3 bases from V and 1 from J; bases not matched to a gene: 2. CDR3 length: 16 residues. Germline CDR1 and CDR2: MGHDK and SYGVNS. CDR3 protein: CASSDRTGGNTGELFF. As DNA, the CDR3 is TGTGCCAGCAGTGACCGGACAGGGGGGAACACCGGGGAGCTGTTTTTT.

This clone occurred a few times. This rearrangement joins TRBV11-3 to TRBJ2-2; TRBD2 might be the D (5 bases). Germline loops: CDR1 SGHNT, CDR2 YENEEA. CDR3 length equals 14 residues. V lost 5 bases and J 0 bases, leaving 7 bases between the germline ends. CDR3 nucleotides: TGTGCCAGCAGCCGGGGTCCGAACACCGGGGAGCTGTTTTTT. This gives the protein CASSRGPNTGELFF.

The chain has TRBV19 and TRBJ1-5; no reliable D call. The length of the CDR3 is 12 residues. Germline loops: CDR1 LNHDA, CDR2 SQIVND (reference sequence). The V end was cut by 6 bases, the J end by 0 bases, with 3 bases between. CDR3 amino acids: CASRFSNQPQHF. As DNA, the CDR3 is TGTGCCAGTAGGTTTAGCAATCAGCCCCAGCATTTT. The full variable domain, in which reference TRBV19 and TRBJ1-5 provide the parts outside the CDR3, is DGGITQSPKYLFRKEGQNVTLSCEQNLNHDAMYWYRQDPGQGLRLIYYSQIVNDFQKGDIAEGYSVSREKKESFPLTVTSAQKNPTAFYLCASRFSNQPQHFGDGTRLSIL.

The chain links TRBV7-6 to TRBJ2-3; D may be TRBD2 (6 bases). Trimming stripped 5 bases from V and 2 bases from J, with 11 bases between. CDR1 is SGHVS, CDR2 FNYEAQ, per germline. There are 14 residues in the CDR3. The CDR3 here is CASSASGFTDTQYF. DNA of the CDR3: TGTGCCAGCAGCGCCAGCGGGTTCACAGATACGCAGTATTTT. The full variable domain, rest sourced from reference TRBV7-6 and TRBJ2-3, is GAGVSQSPRYKVTKRGQDVALRCDPISGHVSLYWYRQALGQGPEFLTYFNYEAQQDKSGLPNDRFSAERPEGSISTLTIQRTEQRDSAMYRCASSASGFTDTQYFGPGTRLTVL.

The V gene is TRBV5-1, the J gene TRBJ1-4, with unresolved D. This CDR3 has 14 amino acids. Germline V gene data show CDR1 as SGHRS and CDR2 as YFSETQ. Trimming took 2 bases from V and 0 from J, leaving 5 bases between them. CDR3 loop: CASSFGATNEKLFF. CDR3 DNA sequence: TGCGCCAGCAGCTTCGGAGCAACTAATGAAAAACTGTTTTTT. The full variable domain, with the rest looked up from reference TRBV5-1 and TRBJ1-4, is KAGVTQTPRYLIKTRGQQVTLSCSPISGHRSVSWYQQTPGQGLQFLFEYFSETQRNKGNFPGRFSGRQFSNSRSEMNVSTLELGDSALYLCASSFGATNEKLFFGSGTQLSVL.

The rearrangement links TRBV6-8 to TRBJ2-2; D possibly corresponds to TRBD2 (7 bases). The CDR3 totals 15 residues. V was clipped by 6 bases and J by 1 base, with 12 bases between them. In germline, CDR1 is MNHGY, CDR2 SAAAGT. CDR3 sequence: CASRGGALNTGELFF. The CDR3 DNA reads as TGTGCCAGCAGAGGGGGGGCCCTGAACACCGGGGAGCTGTTTTTT.

The V call is TRBV4-1, the J call TRBJ1-1; no clear D. V lost 4 bases and J 2 bases, leaving 11 bases between the germline ends. There are 14 residues in the CDR3. Germline CDR1 is MGHRA and CDR2 is YSYEKL. In DNA, the CDR3 is TGCGCCAGCAGCCTAAGAGGAAAAAACACTGAAGCTTTCTTT. Translation gives CASSLRGKNTEAFF.

The chain joins TRBV6-8 to TRBJ1-4; the D is unclear. Trimming shortened V by 0 bases and J by 7 bases, and 9 bases separated the two germline ends. Germline values: CDR1 MNHGY, CDR2 SAAAGT. The CDR3 is 14 amino acids. The CDR3 DNA sequence: TGTGCCAGCAGTTACTCGGGAAGCGGTGAAAAACTGTTTTTT. It yields the protein CASSYSGSGEKLFF.

This clone is medium-sized by share. V usage is TRBV6-8 and J usage is TRBJ1-1, with 11 bases lining up with TRBD1. The CDR3 contains 17 residues. The germline gives CDR1 MNHGY, CDR2 SAAAGT. The J segment lost 0 bases and the V segment lost 0 bases, leaving 3 bases of the junction unmatched. CDR3 DNA: TGTGCCAGCAGTTACTCCCGGACAGGGGGCCTGAACACTGAAGCTTTCTTT. The encoded protein is CASSYSRTGGLNTEAFF.

This chain connects TRBV5-1 to TRBJ1-3, with D possibly being TRBD1 (6 bases). Trimming pared 3 bases from V and 0 bases from J, leaving 16 bases between. This CDR3 is 17 amino acids long. Germline values: CDR1 SGHRS, CDR2 YFSETQ. CDR3 in DNA: TGCGCCAGCAGCTCGAGACCGGGGGCTGACTCTGGAAACACCATATATTTT. It codes for CASSSRPGADSGNTIYF.

This chain links TRBV18 with TRBJ2-3; 8 bases line up with TRBD1. CDR3 length equals 17 residues. The V segment lost 4 bases and the J segment 3 bases; nucleotides outside the gene matches: 12. Germline V gives CDR1 KGHSH, CDR2 LQKENI. The chain's CDR3 is CASSLIERDRPTDTQYF. CDR3 coding DNA: TGTGCCAGCTCACTAATAGAGAGGGACAGGCCTACAGATACGCAGTATTTT. Variable domain in full (rest from reference TRBV18 and TRBJ2-3): NAGVMQNPRHLVRRRGQEARLRCSPMKGHSHVYWYRQLPEEGLKFMVYLQKENIIDESGMPKERFSAEFPKEGPSILRIQQVVRGDSAAYFCASSLIERDRPTDTQYFGPGTRLTVL.

The V gene is TRBV6-8, the J gene TRBJ1-5, with 10 positions matching TRBD1. Germline V gene lookup returns CDR1 MNHGY and CDR2 SAAAGT. After removal of 4 bases from V and 5 bases from J, the junction contained 11 bases not matched to a gene. The CDR3 covers 17 residues. This CDR3 reads CASSSRRRQGAYQPQHF. The CDR3 nucleotides are TGTGCCAGCAGTTCCCGACGGAGACAGGGGGCATATCAGCCCCAGCATTTT.

This clone was found many times. This sequence joins TRBV11-3 and TRBJ1-2, with 10 nucleotides matching TRBD1. The CDR3 covers 16 residues. CDR1 is SGHNT, CDR2 YENEEA, per germline. Germline trimming cut 4 bases from V and 3 bases from J; bases unmatched to any gene: 8. This CDR3 is CASSYRQGAEDYGYTF. CDR3 bases: TGTGCCAGCAGCTACCGACAGGGGGCGGAAGACTATGGCTACACCTTC.